Below, 16 T cell receptor beta chains from the same sample are listed, as sequenced in a study of Ad26.COV2.S vaccination and SARS-CoV-2 variants. As for treatment: some 20 received Ad26.COV2.S at low or high dose, single or two shots; about 5 received placebo; per-sample allocation not given. Sampling took place 63 days after the first vaccine or placebo injection. Assay used: immunoSEQ multiplex PCR; TCRdb lists only in-frame clones, some missing. This table holds about 280,000 clones, 80% to 90% found once. This specimen consisted of peripheral blood, obtained in a trial of Ad26.COV2.S vaccine versus placebo. The receptors stem from a person aged 18-65 years who received the Ad26.COV2.S COVID-19 vaccine or a placebo.

This chain connects TRBV28 to TRBJ2-1; D remains unclear. The germline CDR1 and CDR2 sequences are MDHEN and SYDVKM. The CDR3 covers 14 residues. Trimming shortened V by 5 bases and J by 3 bases, and 11 bases separated the two germline ends. The CDR3 region has the DNA TGTGCCAGCAGTCCCCTGGCCGACTACAATGAGCAGTTCTTC. Translation: CASSPLADYNEQFF. Using reference TRBV28 and TRBJ2-1 for the parts outside the CDR3, the full variable domain is DVKVTQSSRYLVKRTGEKVFLECVQDMDHENMFWYRQDPGLGLRLIYFSYDVKMKEKGDIPEGYSVSREKKERFSLILESASTNQTSMYLCASSPLADYNEQFFGPGTRLTVL.

Only one count was recorded for this clone. The rearrangement joins TRBV11-2 to TRBJ1-2; 7 bases agree with TRBD1. Germline-derived CDR1 and CDR2 are SGHAT and FQNNGV. The CDR3 consists of 15 residues. With 4 bases clipped from V and 5 bases from J, the junction kept 10 bases outside the gene matches. CDR3 DNA sequence: TGTGCCAGCAGCTGGAAACCGGGACAGACATATGGCTACACCTTC. It translates to CASSWKPGQTYGYTF.

V is TRBV29-1 and J is TRBJ2-1, with D possibly matching TRBD2 (5 bases). This CDR3 comprises 14 residues. V was pared by 4 bases and J by 4 bases, with 14 bases between. Germline V gene data show CDR1 as SQVTM and CDR2 as ANQGSEA. The CDR3: CSVGPPGFYNEQFF. CDR3 in DNA: TGCAGCGTTGGGCCCCCGGGGTTTTACAATGAGCAGTTCTTC.

The chain is built from TRBV7-9 and TRBJ2-3; 7 nucleotides agree with TRBD1. In germline, CDR1 is SEHNR, CDR2 FQNEAQ (reference sequence). The CDR3 sequence is 15 residues long. The V segment lost 5 bases and the J segment 6 bases; nucleotides outside the gene matches: 11. In DNA form, the CDR3 reads TGTGCCAGCAGCGTCTCCGGGACAGTCGGTGATACGCAGTATTTT. Translation gives CASSVSGTVGDTQYF.

This rearrangement joins TRBV27 to TRBJ2-7; D is ambiguous. This CDR3 is built from 12 residues. The germline CDR1 and CDR2 sequences are MNHEY and SMNVEV (reference sequence). V dropped 4 bases and J dropped 4 bases, with 8 bases sitting between them. For the CDR3, the DNA is TGTGCCAGCAGTTCAGCTAAGTACGAGCAGTACTTC. Protein: CASSSAKYEQYF.

The J gene is TRBJ2-1, the V gene TRBV27; D may be TRBD2 (5 bases). The germline V gene encodes CDR1 MNHEY and CDR2 SMNVEV (reference sequence). V was clipped by 8 bases and J by 9 bases, with 26 bases between them. CDR3 size: 16 residues. DNA of the CDR3: TGTGCCAGCTCCCCCAGAGGCCGGGAACAAGTTGGTGAGCAGTTCTTC. Translating it yields CASSPRGREQVGEQFF.

The J gene is TRBJ1-6, the V gene TRBV6-2 or TRBV6-3; no reliable D call. The germline V gene has CDR1 MNHEY and CDR2 SVGEGT. The CDR3 runs 13 residues. V was clipped by 2 bases and J by 8 bases, with 7 bases between them. The CDR3 is CASSYMNHSPLHF. The CDR3 nucleotides are TGTGCCAGCAGTTACATGAACCATTCACCCCTCCACTTT.

This clone occurred once. This sequence joins TRBV11-2 and TRBJ1-2; unclear D gene. Germline CDR1 and CDR2: SGHAT and FQNNGV. V was pared by 1 base and J by 4 bases, with 7 bases between. The CDR3 runs 13 residues. CDR3 residues: CASSLGESYGYTF. For the CDR3, the DNA is TGTGCCAGCAGCTTAGGGGAGTCCTATGGCTACACCTTC. Full variable domain (outside the CDR3, taken from reference TRBV11-2 and TRBJ1-2): EAGVAQSPRYKIIEKRQSVAFWCNPISGHATLYWYQQILGQGPKLLIQFQNNGVVDDSQLPKDRFSAERLKGVDSTLKIQPAKLEDSAVYLCASSLGESYGYTFGSGTRLTVV.

This chain connects TRBV6-5 to TRBJ2-7, with 10 nucleotides matching TRBD2. In germline, CDR1 is MNHEY, CDR2 SVGAGI. This CDR3 spans 15 amino acids. Trimming took 8 bases from V and 5 from J; bases not matched to a gene: 12. This chain's CDR3 is CASASSLAGGDEQYF. CDR3 nucleotides: TGTGCCAGCGCGAGTAGCTTAGCGGGAGGAGACGAGCAGTACTTC.

The chain joins TRBV6-5 to TRBJ1-2; 7 bases fit TRBD1. V gave up 10 bases and J gave up 2 bases; unmatched junction bases: 10. This CDR3 spans 14 amino acids. Looked up from germline, CDR1 is MNHEY and CDR2 is SVGAGI. CDR3 bases: TGTGCCATCAACTTACAGGGGAACAACTATGGCTACACCTTC. Translated: CAINLQGNNYGYTF.

Worth noting for this clone: At one end, the junction sequence differs from germline, possibly due to a read error. This chain links TRBV6-2 or TRBV6-3 with TRBJ1-2; 7 nucleotides align to TRBD1. This CDR3 comprises 12 residues. CDR1 is MNHEY and CDR2 is SVGEGT in the germline V gene. CDR3 in DNA: TGTGCCAGCAGTCCCCAGGACAGGACTCCTGCCTTC. Its protein product is CASSPQDRTPAF.

V is TRBV9 and J is TRBJ1-2, with a tentative D call TRBD1 (5 bases). The CDR3 runs to 16 residues. V was clipped by 2 bases and J by 2 bases, with 16 bases between them. From germline, CDR1 is SGDLS and CDR2 YYNGEE. The CDR3 sequence: CASSVGRTGGNYGYTF. The CDR3 bases are TGTGCCAGCAGCGTGGGACGGACGGGGGGGAACTATGGCTACACCTTC. Full variable domain (rest looked up from reference TRBV9 and TRBJ1-2): DSGVTQTPKHLITATGQRVTLRCSPRSGDLSVYWYQQSLDQGLQFLIQYYNGEERAKGNILERFSAQQFPDLHSELNLSSLELGDSALYFCASSVGRTGGNYGYTFGSGTRLTVV.

The V gene is TRBV4-3, the J gene TRBJ1-1, with D uncertain. The germline gives CDR1 LGHNA, CDR2 YSLEER. V gave up 0 bases and J gave up 1 base, with 9 bases separating them. The CDR3 sequence is 15 residues long. This chain's CDR3 is CASSQDVQPNTEAFF. The DNA of the CDR3 is TGCGCCAGCAGCCAAGATGTACAGCCGAACACTGAAGCTTTCTTT.

This clone is a singleton in its sample. The chain recombines TRBV5-1 with TRBJ2-2, with 7 nucleotides matching TRBD1. Unmatched junction bases numbered 14, after V lost 7 bases and J lost 5 bases. CDR1 SGHRS and CDR2 YFSETQ come from the germline V gene. The CDR3 has 16 residues. The CDR3 nucleotides are TGCGCCAGCGGGGAACAGGGGCTTCGTAAAACCGGGGAGCTGTTTTTT. Translated: CASGEQGLRKTGELFF.

J is TRBJ2-1 and V is TRBV7-2; weak D call: TRBD2 (7 bases). V lost 0 bases and J 6 bases, leaving 9 bases between the germline ends. From germline, CDR1 is SGHTA and CDR2 FQGNSA. The CDR3 consists of 14 residues. The CDR3 loop is CASSLAGGPNEQFF. The CDR3 DNA follows: TGTGCCAGCAGCTTAGCGGGGGGGCCCAATGAGCAGTTCTTC. Together with reference TRBV7-2 and TRBJ2-1, the CDR3 gives the full variable domain: GAGVSQSPSNKVTEKGKDVELRCDPISGHTALYWYRQSLGQGLEFLIYFQGNSAPDKSGLPSDRFSAERTGGSVSTLTIQRTQQEDSAVYLCASSLAGGPNEQFFGPGTRLTVL.

The J gene is TRBJ2-7, the V gene TRBV7-8, with a possible D match to TRBD1 (5 bases). The germline V and J ends were trimmed by 1 base and 6 bases, with 13 bases remaining between them. The CDR3 loop spans 14 amino acids. Germline loops: CDR1 SGHVS, CDR2 FQNEAQ. CDR3 in DNA: TGTGCCAGCAGCTTAGGTGGGCTAGGGGTCGAGCAGTACTTC. It codes for CASSLGGLGVEQYF.